This T cell receptor beta chain was obtained from a study of T cell repertoires in cytomegalovirus infection. Study background: It can be stated that public TCR beta signatures indicated CMV infection as well as a matching HLA type. Overall study findings and caveats: CMV-specific TCR beta clonotypes restricted by HLA-C dominated the ex vivo response.

TCRdb processed the reads anew with MiXCR; each CDR3 protein has one entry. This table has around 100,000 distinct CDR3 sequences, roughly two fifths appearing once. This clonotype was detected once. No antigen is known for it. This CDR3 contains 13 residues. CDR1 is SNHLY, CDR2 FYNNEI, per germline. V was clipped by 3 bases and J by 6 bases, with 11 bases between them. The chain links TRBV2 to TRBJ1-1; D is possibly TRBD1 (5 bases). This specimen was CD8+ T cells from cultured PBMCs, taken from culture after CMV antigen stimulation. The TCR was taken from a human donor in good health (CMV status not recorded). Some clones in this sample may be carry-over from other donors' samples. CDR3 sequence: CASSDGGDPEAFF. In nucleotides, the CDR3 is TGTGCCAGCAGTGATGGGGGGGACCCTGAAGCTTTCTTT.